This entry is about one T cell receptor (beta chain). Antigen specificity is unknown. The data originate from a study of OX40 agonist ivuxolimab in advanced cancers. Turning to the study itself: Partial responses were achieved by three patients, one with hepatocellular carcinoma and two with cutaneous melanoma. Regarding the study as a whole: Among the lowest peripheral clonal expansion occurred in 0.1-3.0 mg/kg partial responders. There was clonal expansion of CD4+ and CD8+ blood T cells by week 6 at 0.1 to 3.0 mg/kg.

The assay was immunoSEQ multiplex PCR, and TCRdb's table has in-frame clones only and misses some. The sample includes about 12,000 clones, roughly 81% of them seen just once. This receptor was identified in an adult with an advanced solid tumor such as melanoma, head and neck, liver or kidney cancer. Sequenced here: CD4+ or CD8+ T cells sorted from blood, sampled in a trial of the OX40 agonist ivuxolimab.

CDR3 in amino acids: CASTLQTGLGVLASYEQYF. The CDR3 DNA reads TGTGCCAGTACCCTGCAAACGGGTCTTGGTGTACTAGCATCGTACGAGCAGTACTTC. The rearrangement joins TRBV19 to TRBJ2-7; tentatively, D is TRBD2 (6 bases). The CDR3 has 19 amino acids. Looked up from germline, CDR1 is LNHDA and CDR2 is SQIVND (reference sequence). V was pared by 7 bases and J by 4 bases, with 32 bases between.